The 19 T cell receptor beta chains given below trace back to one sample, sequenced in a study of blood T cell repertoires in COVID-19. TCRdb keeps only in-frame clones here, not all; method: immunoSEQ multiplex PCR. Of about 220,000 clones in the sample, roughly 80% are singletons; the top ten hold approximately 1.3%. Specimen: PBMCs or T cells enriched from blood (not recorded which). These TCRs come from a woman aged 40 to 50 with acute COVID-19.

This chain uses TRBV4-2 with TRBJ1-6; TRBD1 matches at 7 bases. V was clipped by 0 bases and J by 14 bases; unmatched bases: 13. From germline, CDR1 is LGHNA and CDR2 YNFKEQ. CDR3 length equals 16 residues. CDR3 in amino acids: CASSQERQGGSPTLHF. For the CDR3, the DNA is TGTGCCAGCAGCCAAGAGCGACAGGGTGGATCGCCAACCCTCCACTTT.

This clone was found once. The V gene is TRBV2, the J gene TRBJ2-2, with D tentatively TRBD2 (5 bases). The CDR3 covers 15 residues. The V end was cut by 7 bases, the J end by 0 bases, with 12 bases between. CDR1 is SNHLY and CDR2 is FYNNEI in the germline V gene. CDR3 in amino acids: CASKETGTNTGELFF. CDR3 nucleotides: TGTGCCAGCAAGGAAACGGGGACGAACACCGGGGAGCTGTTTTTT.

The chain combines TRBV2 with TRBJ1-2; TRBD1 matches at 9 bases. Germline loops: CDR1 SNHLY, CDR2 FYNNEI. The CDR3 sequence is 15 residues long. V trimming: 4 bases; J trimming: 8 bases; junction bases outside the gene matches: 11. CDR3 sequence reads: CASSGGTGRADGYTF. The CDR3 coding sequence is TGTGCCAGCAGTGGAGGGACAGGGAGGGCAGACGGCTACACCTTC.

V usage is TRBV4-3 and J usage is TRBJ1-2, with TRBD1 identical over 8 bases. The CDR3 loop spans 13 amino acids. J was trimmed by 8 bases and V by 6 bases; bases with no gene match: 8. Germline assignment: CDR1 LGHNA and CDR2 YSLEER. The CDR3 loop reads CASSHDRGDGYTF. The CDR3 bases are TGCGCCAGCAGTCACGACAGGGGTGACGGCTACACCTTC.

V usage is TRBV5-5 and J usage is TRBJ1-2; D is undetermined. With 2 bases removed from V and 7 bases from J, the gap between germline ends came to 12 bases. Per germline, CDR1 SGHKS and CDR2 YYEKEE (reference sequence). This CDR3 is 13 amino acids long. The CDR3 is CASSLLLPGGYTF. DNA of the CDR3: TGTGCCAGCAGCTTATTATTACCCGGTGGCTACACCTTC.

Only one count was recorded for this clone. The chain links TRBV19 to TRBJ1-5, with D perhaps TRBD1 (6 bases). The ends were cut back, 8 bases at V and 7 bases at J, with 21 bases in the middle. Germline loops: CDR1 LNHDA, CDR2 SQIVND (reference sequence). This CDR3 spans 15 amino acids. The CDR3 here is CASCPIGGREQPQHF. The CDR3 DNA sequence: TGTGCCAGTTGCCCTATTGGGGGCAGAGAACAGCCCCAGCATTTT.

The chain carries TRBV4-1 and TRBJ1-4; unclear D gene. Germline V gene sequence: CDR1 MGHRA, CDR2 YSYEKL. V gave up 1 base and J gave up 8 bases, with 11 bases separating them. The CDR3 is 14 amino acids. For the CDR3, the DNA is TGCGCCAGCAGCCAAGCTGCAGGTGACGAAAAACTGTTTTTT. It translates to CASSQAAGDEKLFF.

The chain employs TRBV30 and TRBJ2-1, with 11 bases identical to TRBD2. Germline V gives CDR1 GTSNPN, CDR2 SVGIG (reference sequence). The CDR3 covers 16 residues. With V trimmed by 2 bases and J by 0 bases, 3 bases remained unmatched. CDR3 nucleotides: TGTGCCTGGAGTCCCGGACTAGCGGGCTCCTACAATGAGCAGTTCTTC. This codes for CAWSPGLAGSYNEQFF.

This clone was found a few times. This sequence joins TRBV18 and TRBJ2-1, with 8 bases fitting TRBD2. After removal of 8 bases from V and 2 bases from J, the junction contained 5 bases not matched to a gene. This CDR3 comprises 14 residues. Germline lookup yields CDR1 KGHSH and CDR2 LQKENI. CDR3 loop: CASLGGGTYNEQFF. The CDR3 DNA reads as TGTGCCAGCCTCGGGGGGGGTACCTACAATGAGCAGTTCTTC.

This chain joins TRBV30 and TRBJ2-5; a weak D match, TRBD1 (5 bases). Per the germline V gene, CDR1 is GTSNPN and CDR2 is SVGIG (reference sequence). Trimming pared 1 base from V and 5 bases from J, leaving 11 bases between. The CDR3 totals 13 residues. CDR3 DNA sequence: TGTGCCTGGAGTGCCACAGGTCGGGAGACCCAGTACTTC. Translating it yields CAWSATGRETQYF. The variable domain in full, completed from reference TRBV30 and TRBJ2-5, reads SQTIHQWPATLVQPVGSPLSLECTVEGTSNPNLYWYRQAAGRGLQLLFYSVGIGQISSEVPQNLSASRPQDRQFILSSKKLLLSDSGFYLCAWSATGRETQYFGPGTRLLVL.

This chain connects TRBV7-2 to TRBJ2-7; TRBD2 agrees at 7 bases. V gave up 2 bases and J gave up 3 bases; unmatched junction bases: 7. The CDR3 runs 15 residues. Germline CDR1 is SGHTA and CDR2 is FQGNSA. The CDR3 protein is CASSLSGIRGYEQYF. CDR3 coding DNA: TGTGCCAGCAGCTTAAGCGGGATAAGAGGCTACGAGCAGTACTTC.

CDR3 sequence reads: CASSVSRSSYNSPLHF. The CDR3 bases are TGTGCCAGCAGTGTTAGCCGCAGCTCCTATAATTCACCCCTCCACTTT. The chain links TRBV25-1 to TRBJ1-6, with unresolved D. Germline lookup yields CDR1 MGHDK and CDR2 SYGVNS. The CDR3 totals 16 residues. V was trimmed by 4 bases and J by 0 bases, leaving 10 bases between them.

The chain carries TRBV5-4 and TRBJ2-5, with a weak D call TRBD2 (6 bases). CDR1 and CDR2 (germline): SGHNT, YYREEE (reference sequence). V was cut by 4 bases and J by 1 base, with 11 bases left in between. The CDR3 loop spans 14 amino acids. The CDR3 is CASSPEGTQETQYF. Written as DNA, the CDR3 is TGTGCCAGCAGCCCGGAGGGAACCCAAGAGACCCAGTACTTC.

Of note for this clone: A much larger clone differs from this one at a single base, so this may be a read error. V usage is TRBV7-3 and J usage is TRBJ1-1; TRBD1 is a possible D gene (5 bases). Germline CDR1 reads SGHTA; CDR2 reads FQGTGA. The CDR3 contains 13 residues. V was pared by 4 bases and J by 1 base, with 7 bases between. Here the CDR3 DNA reads TGTGCCAGCAGCTCCGACAGGAACACTGAAGCTTTCTTT. Translating gives CASSSDRNTEAFF.

This clone was counted many times. The CDR3 DNA reads TGTGCCAGCAGTGGTCCCGGGACTGGATTATACAATGAGCAGTTCTTC. It yields the protein CASSGPGTGLYNEQFF. The chain employs TRBV6-2 or TRBV6-3 and TRBJ2-1; D is possibly TRBD2 (6 bases). V shed 5 bases and J shed 4 bases, with 18 bases lying between them. The CDR3 loop spans 16 amino acids. In germline, CDR1 is MNHEY, CDR2 SVGEGT.

The rearrangement links TRBV5-1 to TRBJ2-5; tentatively, D is TRBD1 (6 bases). This CDR3 region has 15 residues. V gave up 3 bases and J gave up 5 bases, with 17 bases separating them. CDR1 is SGHRS and CDR2 is YFSETQ in the germline V gene. CDR3 nucleotides: TGCGCCAGCAGCTCCGGGACACAAACATGGGAGACCCAGTACTTC. It encodes CASSSGTQTWETQYF. The whole variable domain, remainder taken from reference TRBV5-1 and TRBJ2-5, is KAGVTQTPRYLIKTRGQQVTLSCSPISGHRSVSWYQQTPGQGLQFLFEYFSETQRNKGNFPGRFSGRQFSNSRSEMNVSTLELGDSALYLCASSSGTQTWETQYFGPGTRLLVL.

Note on this clone: Sequence at one end of the junction differs from germline and may be a read error. This CDR3 is also generated by other DNA sequences in the sample. The gene calls are TRBV19 and TRBJ1-2; TRBD1 matches at 12 bases. The CDR3 contains 14 residues. Germline V gene data show CDR1 as LNHDA and CDR2 as SQIVND (reference sequence). The CDR3 protein is CASRTGQGAEGYTF. As DNA, the CDR3 is TGTGCCAGTAGAACGGGACAGGGGGCGGAAGGCTACACTTTC.

This chain uses TRBV10-3 with TRBJ1-3; D may be TRBD1 (6 bases). Between the trimmed V and J ends, which lost 0 bases and 3 bases, there was a span of 12 bases. Germline CDR1 ENHRY, CDR2 SYGVKD. This CDR3 contains 16 residues. The CDR3: CAISESGGQIGNTIYF. DNA of the CDR3: TGTGCCATCAGTGAGTCCGGGGGGCAGATTGGAAACACCATATATTTT.

The chain has TRBV11-2 and TRBJ1-2; TRBD1 is a possible D gene (6 bases). The CDR3 length is 13 residues. CDR1 SGHAT and CDR2 FQNNGV come from the germline V gene. Between the trimmed V and J ends, which lost 5 bases and 2 bases, there was a span of 9 bases. The CDR3 protein is CASSGQWNYGYTF. Written as DNA, the CDR3 is TGTGCCAGCAGCGGACAGTGGAACTATGGCTACACCTTC. Looking up the rest from reference TRBV11-2 and TRBJ1-2 gives the full variable domain: EAGVAQSPRYKIIEKRQSVAFWCNPISGHATLYWYQQILGQGPKLLIQFQNNGVVDDSQLPKDRFSAERLKGVDSTLKIQPAKLEDSAVYLCASSGQWNYGYTFGSGTRLTVV.